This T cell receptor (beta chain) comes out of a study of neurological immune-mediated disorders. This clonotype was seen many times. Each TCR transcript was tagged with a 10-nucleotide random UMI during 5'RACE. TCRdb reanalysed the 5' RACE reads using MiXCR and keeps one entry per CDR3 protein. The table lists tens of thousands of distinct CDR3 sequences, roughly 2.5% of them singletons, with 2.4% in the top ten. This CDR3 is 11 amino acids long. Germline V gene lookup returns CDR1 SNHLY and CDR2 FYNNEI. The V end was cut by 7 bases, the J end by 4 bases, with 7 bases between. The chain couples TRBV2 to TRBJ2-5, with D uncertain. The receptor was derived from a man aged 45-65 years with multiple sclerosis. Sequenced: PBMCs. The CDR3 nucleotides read TGTGCCAGCATACTTGGAGAGACCCAGTACTTC. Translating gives CASILGETQYF. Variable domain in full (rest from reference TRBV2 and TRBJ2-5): EPEVTQTPSHQVTQMGQEVILRCVPISNHLYFYWYRQILGQKVEFLVSFYNNEISEKSEIFDDQFSVERPDGSNFTLKIRSTKLEDSAMYFCASILGETQYFGPGTRLLVL.